The 6 T cell receptor beta chains presented below share a single source sample, sequenced in a study of blood T cell repertoires in COVID-19. TCRdb's table, derived via immunoSEQ multiplex PCR, lists solely in-frame clones and lacks some. The sample has around 130,000 clones, just under 85% seen once. The sample was PBMCs or T cells enriched from blood (not recorded which). The origin of the receptors is a woman aged 50 to 60 with acute COVID-19.

The V gene is TRBV19, the J gene TRBJ2-7; TRBD1 might be the D (7 bases). The CDR3 contains 14 residues. The germline V gene has CDR1 LNHDA and CDR2 SQIVND (reference sequence). Trimming pared 4 bases from V and 0 bases from J, leaving 10 bases between. The CDR3: CASSRGDSSYEQYF. Here the CDR3 DNA reads TGTGCCAGTAGTAGGGGGGACAGCTCCTACGAGCAGTACTTC.

The chain combines TRBV7-9 with TRBJ2-5, with 8 bases aligning to TRBD1. Germline assignment: CDR1 SEHNR and CDR2 FQNEAQ (reference sequence). The CDR3 runs to 15 residues. Germline trimming cut 5 bases from V and 3 bases from J; bases unmatched to any gene: 8. The CDR3: CASSPRTGKEETQYF. CDR3 bases: TGTGCCAGCAGCCCTCGGACAGGGAAAGAAGAGACCCAGTACTTC.

V and J are TRBV18 and TRBJ1-5, with 8 bases fitting TRBD1. Germline V gene data show CDR1 as KGHSH and CDR2 as LQKENI. The CDR3 spans 15 residues. J gave up 0 bases and V 6 bases, and 4 bases lay outside the gene matches. In DNA, the CDR3 is TGTGCCAGCTCGCCGGACAGGGCTAGCAATCAGCCCCAGCATTTT. It yields the protein CASSPDRASNQPQHF.

This clone has only a few counts. This chain connects TRBV6-2 or TRBV6-3 to TRBJ1-1; D unclear. The V end was cut by 5 bases, the J end by 4 bases, with 8 bases between. CDR3 size: 12 residues. The germline CDR1 and CDR2 sequences are MNHEY and SVGEGT. The CDR3 sequence is CASSQRGTEAFF. The CDR3 coding sequence is TGTGCCAGCAGTCAACGGGGCACTGAAGCTTTCTTT.

The rearrangement links TRBV29-1 to TRBJ1-4; a weak D match, TRBD1 (6 bases). CDR3 size: 14 residues. V was trimmed by 3 bases and J by 3 bases, leaving 11 bases between them. Germline V lookup: CDR1 SQVTM, CDR2 ANQGSEA. CDR3 coding DNA: TGCAGCGTTGAGGGGGGGCAGGCTAATGAAAAACTGTTTTTT. Protein product: CSVEGGQANEKLFF.

The chain employs TRBV19 and TRBJ1-1; 7 positions agree with TRBD1. V lost 6 bases and J lost 5; bases outside the gene matches: 12. The CDR3 runs to 15 residues. Germline values: CDR1 LNHDA, CDR2 SQIVND (reference sequence). The CDR3 sequence: CASSISPGTVTEAFF. For the CDR3, the DNA is TGTGCCAGTAGCATATCCCCCGGGACAGTGACTGAAGCTTTCTTT.